The clone carrying this T cell receptor (beta chain) was detected only a few times. Time point here: patch test 1, 2 weeks after DPC sensitization. Treatment in this sample: therapeutic diphenylcyclopropenone sensitization with weekly scalp DPC. One entry per CDR3 protein, called by TCRdb with MiXCR from the RACE reads. The data hold roughly 80,000 distinct CDR3 sequences, with approximately 11% observed a single time. The data are from a study of human T cells and chemical hapten exposure. The CDR3 consists of 12 residues. Trimming stripped 10 bases from V and 4 bases from J, with 13 bases between. Per germline, CDR1 MNHNS and CDR2 SASEGT.

This chain links TRBV6-1 with TRBJ2-5; D unresolved. The origin of this receptor is a woman between 50 and 59 years old with alopecia areata. Some clones in this sample may be carry-over from other donors' samples. The material was whole blood, obtained in connection with sensitization to the hapten diphenylcyclopropenone (DPC). CDR3 residues: CATRTVGETQYF. The CDR3 DNA sequence: TGTGCCACGAGGACGGTGGGAGAGACCCAGTACTTC.